One and the same sample provided the 28 T cell receptor beta chains below, sequenced in a study of cytomegalovirus exposure and HLA in healthy donors. Primers: 60 Vbeta forward and 13 Jbeta reverse. Here immunoSEQ multiplex PCR was the method, and the copy in TCRdb shows in-frame clones only, minus some. The data hold roughly 100,000 clones, with around 79% observed a single time. The sequenced material came from PBMCs. These receptors were obtained from a woman between 35 and 50 years old in good health and CMV-seronegative.

The rearrangement joins TRBV27 to TRBJ1-5; no reliable D call. V shed 4 bases and J shed 7 bases, with 8 bases lying between them. The CDR3 sequence is 12 residues long. Germline loops: CDR1 MNHEY, CDR2 SMNVEV (reference sequence). This CDR3 reads CASSSAGQPQHF. CDR3 DNA sequence: TGTGCCAGCAGTTCCGCGGGCCAGCCCCAGCATTTT.

The chain has TRBV6-5 and TRBJ1-1, with 8 bases fitting TRBD1. The CDR3 covers 15 residues. The V segment lost 8 bases and the J segment 2 bases; nucleotides outside the gene matches: 10. Germline V CDR1 and CDR2: MNHEY, SVGAGI. CDR3 protein: CASSGTGDRNTEAFF. CDR3 coding DNA: TGTGCCAGCTCCGGGACAGGAGACCGTAACACTGAAGCTTTCTTT.

V gene TRBV5-6 combines with J gene TRBJ2-3, with D possibly matching TRBD2 (6 bases). The CDR3 has 15 amino acids. The germline V gene encodes CDR1 SGHDT and CDR2 YYEEEE. Trimming shortened V by 2 bases and J by 0 bases, and 10 bases separated the two germline ends. This chain's CDR3 is CASSLERVSTDTQYF. The CDR3 coding sequence is TGTGCCAGCAGCTTAGAGCGGGTTAGCACAGATACGCAGTATTTT. Based on the CDR3 plus reference TRBV5-6 and TRBJ2-3, the full variable domain is DAGVTQSPTHLIKTRGQQVTLRCSPKSGHDTVSWYQQALGQGPQFIFQYYEEEERQRGNFPDRFSGHQFPNYSSELNVNALLLGDSALYLCASSLERVSTDTQYFGPGTRLTVL.

CDR3 protein: CASSQDAAAGRETQYF. The CDR3 DNA sequence: TGTGCCAGCAGCCAAGACGCGGCGGCCGGAAGGGAGACCCAGTACTTC. The chain couples TRBV4-2 to TRBJ2-5, with D unclear. The CDR3 covers 16 residues. V lost 0 bases and J lost 5, with 16 bases in between. The V gene's germline CDR1 is LGHNA and CDR2 YNFKEQ.

This clone showed up just once. The chain couples TRBV7-2 to TRBJ1-1; maybe TRBD1 (5 bases). This CDR3 spans 15 amino acids. With 1 base removed from V and 3 bases from J, the gap between germline ends came to 12 bases. Germline lookup yields CDR1 SGHTA and CDR2 FQGNSA. Written as DNA, the CDR3 is TGTGCCAGCAGCTTAGTCGGGGGGTTGGACACTGAAGCTTTCTTT. Encoded protein: CASSLVGGLDTEAFF.

This clone was detected a few times. V and J are TRBV7-2 and TRBJ1-4, with 7 bases matching TRBD1. The germline V gene encodes CDR1 SGHTA and CDR2 FQGNSA. V shed 1 base and J 4 bases; nucleotides not matched to a gene: 3. This CDR3 has 15 amino acids. CDR3 nucleotides: TGTGCCAGCAGCTTAGTAGGGACAGTTAATGAAAAACTGTTTTTT. Protein: CASSLVGTVNEKLFF.

The chain combines TRBV7-2 with TRBJ2-5; TRBD1 might be the D (6 bases). The V and J ends lost 8 bases and 4 bases respectively, with 20 bases between them. There are 15 residues in the CDR3. CDR1 and CDR2 from the germline V gene are SGHTA and FQGNSA. This chain's CDR3 is CASANQGLPRETQYF. The CDR3 DNA is TGTGCCAGCGCAAATCAGGGGCTCCCTCGAGAGACCCAGTACTTC.

This clone occurred once. V and J are TRBV7-3 and TRBJ2-7, with D possibly TRBD1 on 5 matching bases. Trimming removed 4 bases from V and 2 bases from J, with 12 bases in between. The germline CDR1 and CDR2 sequences are SGHTA and FQGTGA. This CDR3 is 14 amino acids long. CDR3 in amino acids: CASSSGHRPYEQYF. DNA for the CDR3: TGTGCCAGCAGCTCAGGGCACAGGCCCTACGAGCAGTACTTC.

This clone showed up just a few times. The rearrangement links TRBV5-1 to TRBJ1-1, with 8 bases fitting TRBD1. The CDR3 has 15 residues. CDR1 is SGHRS, CDR2 YFSETQ, per germline. J gave up 0 bases and V 6 bases, and 7 bases lay outside the gene matches. The CDR3 loop reads CASTLSTGVNTEAFF. The CDR3 region has the DNA TGCGCCAGCACCTTATCGACAGGGGTGAACACTGAAGCTTTCTTT.

This chain joins TRBV6-4 and TRBJ2-2; D is ambiguous. The germline gives CDR1 MRHNA, CDR2 SNTAGT. This CDR3 spans 13 amino acids. Between the trimmed V and J ends, which lost 2 bases and 4 bases, there was a span of 5 bases. CDR3 region: CASSDRGTGELFF. The CDR3 DNA reads as TGTGCCAGCAGTGACCGCGGCACCGGGGAGCTGTTTTTT.

V is TRBV6-1 and J is TRBJ1-2, with 7 bases aligning to TRBD1. The CDR3 has 14 amino acids. The germline V gene encodes CDR1 MNHNS and CDR2 SASEGT. V lost 6 bases to trimming and J lost 0 bases; unmatched junction nucleotides: 4. This CDR3 is CASSRDSPNYGYTF. DNA of the CDR3: TGTGCCAGCAGCCGGGACAGCCCTAACTATGGCTACACCTTC.

This clone has a handful of counts. The chain has TRBV30 and TRBJ1-1; no clear D gene. Trimming pared 0 bases from V and 1 base from J, leaving 9 bases between. The CDR3 is made up of 14 amino acids. CDR1 is GTSNPN and CDR2 is SVGIG in the germline V gene (reference sequence). The CDR3 loop is CAWSVPTRNTEAFF. In DNA, the CDR3 is TGTGCCTGGAGTGTCCCAACACGGAACACTGAAGCTTTCTTT. The full variable domain, its missing parts supplied by reference TRBV30 and TRBJ1-1, is SQTIHQWPATLVQPVGSPLSLECTVEGTSNPNLYWYRQAAGRGLQLLFYSVGIGQISSEVPQNLSASRPQDRQFILSSKKLLLSDSGFYLCAWSVPTRNTEAFFGQGTRLTVV.

This clone was seen more than once but under ten times. The V gene is TRBV30, the J gene TRBJ1-5, with D possibly being TRBD1 (6 bases). The germline V gene encodes CDR1 GTSNPN and CDR2 SVGIG (reference sequence). V gave up 7 bases and J gave up 1 base, with 14 bases separating them. The CDR3 consists of 14 residues. The CDR3 DNA follows: TGTGCCTCCTCCTTCGGGACAAGCAATCAGCCCCAGCATTTT. It encodes CASSFGTSNQPQHF.

The chain couples TRBV6-5 to TRBJ2-2; possibly TRBD2 for D (5 bases). Germline V gives CDR1 MNHEY, CDR2 SVGAGI. This CDR3 is 13 amino acids long. Between the trimmed V and J ends, which lost 5 bases and 6 bases, there was a span of 10 bases. The CDR3 sequence: CASSQTRSGELFF. CDR3 DNA: TGTGCCAGCAGTCAAACTAGATCCGGGGAGCTGTTTTTT.

The V and J genes are TRBV9 and TRBJ2-7, with D maybe TRBD2 (6 bases). The germline gives CDR1 SGDLS, CDR2 YYNGEE. The CDR3 totals 13 residues. The germline V and J ends were trimmed by 0 bases and 7 bases, with 11 bases remaining between them. The CDR3 region has the DNA TGTGCCAGCAGCGTAGGAGAAGGGAGGGAGCAGTACTTC. Translated, it gives CASSVGEGREQYF.

This chain links TRBV19 with TRBJ2-6; D gene ambiguous. The CDR3 sequence is 16 residues long. Germline V CDR1 and CDR2: LNHDA, SQIVND (reference sequence). Deletions cut 4 bases from V and 0 bases from J, with 10 bases between. In DNA form, the CDR3 reads TGTGCCAGTAGTAGAGACACAGCCTCTGGGGCCAACGTCCTGACTTTC. This codes for CASSRDTASGANVLTF.

The chain links TRBV9 to TRBJ1-6, with 7 bases fitting TRBD1. CDR1 is SGDLS and CDR2 is YYNGEE in the germline V gene. Germline trimming cut 3 bases from V and 7 bases from J; bases unmatched to any gene: 13. This CDR3 is built from 17 residues. CDR3 amino acids: CASSGTGAFNLNSPLHF. The CDR3 nucleotides are TGTGCCAGCAGCGGAACAGGGGCCTTTAACTTAAATTCACCCCTCCACTTT. Based on the CDR3 plus reference TRBV9 and TRBJ1-6, the full variable domain is DSGVTQTPKHLITATGQRVTLRCSPRSGDLSVYWYQQSLDQGLQFLIQYYNGEERAKGNILERFSAQQFPDLHSELNLSSLELGDSALYFCASSGTGAFNLNSPLHFGNGTRLTVT.

This clone was detected a few times. The genes are TRBV5-6 and TRBJ1-3; D not resolved. The ends were cut back, 0 bases at V and 3 bases at J, with 7 bases in the middle. This CDR3 contains 14 residues. Per the germline V gene, CDR1 is SGHDT and CDR2 is YYEEEE. The CDR3 sequence: CASSLGGLGNTIYF. In nucleotides, the CDR3 is TGTGCCAGCAGCTTGGGTGGGCTTGGAAACACCATATATTTT. Using reference TRBV5-6 and TRBJ1-3 for the parts outside the CDR3, the full variable domain is DAGVTQSPTHLIKTRGQQVTLRCSPKSGHDTVSWYQQALGQGPQFIFQYYEEEERQRGNFPDRFSGHQFPNYSSELNVNALLLGDSALYLCASSLGGLGNTIYFGEGSWLTVV.

This clone was seen a few times. This chain uses TRBV5-1 with TRBJ1-1; D might be TRBD1 (5 bases). The germline V gene has CDR1 SGHRS and CDR2 YFSETQ. V was pared by 5 bases and J by 0 bases, with 8 bases between. This CDR3 is built from 13 residues. The CDR3 loop reads CASRPTVNTEAFF. As DNA, the CDR3 is TGCGCCAGCAGACCGACAGTGAACACTGAAGCTTTCTTT.

The chain uses TRBV18 and TRBJ1-1, with D tentatively TRBD1 (6 bases). The CDR3 length is 19 residues. In germline, CDR1 is KGHSH, CDR2 LQKENI. V was shortened by 2 bases and J by 0 bases, with 22 bases between the two germline ends. The CDR3 reads CASSPRNEGVLPLNTEAFF. CDR3 DNA sequence: TGTGCCAGCTCACCAAGGAATGAGGGGGTCCTTCCTCTGAACACTGAAGCTTTCTTT.

This clone was observed a handful of times. The gene calls are TRBV19 and TRBJ2-6; TRBD1 agrees at 7 bases. The CDR3 loop spans 18 amino acids. V lost 4 bases, J lost 0 bases, and 9 bases stayed unmatched. Germline CDR1 and CDR2: LNHDA and SQIVND (reference sequence). The DNA for the CDR3 is TGTGCCAGTAGTACTGGGACAGCTCAGAGCTCTGGGGCCAACGTCCTGACTTTC. Its protein product is CASSTGTAQSSGANVLTF.

The gene calls are TRBV19 and TRBJ2-5; 7 bases are a match to TRBD1. Germline CDR1 reads LNHDA; CDR2 reads SQIVND (reference sequence). J gave up 2 bases and V 6 bases, and 9 bases lay outside the gene matches. The CDR3 has 15 residues. The CDR3 spells CASRSTGYGQETQYF. DNA of the CDR3: TGTGCCAGTAGATCGACAGGGTATGGGCAAGAGACCCAGTACTTC.

The sample holds one count of this clone. The rearrangement uses TRBV10-1 and TRBJ1-1; possible D gene TRBD1, 5 bases. This CDR3 is 13 amino acids long. In germline, CDR1 is WNHNN, CDR2 SYGVQD (reference sequence). V was cut by 5 bases and J by 1 base, with 8 bases left in between. The CDR3 DNA sequence: TGCGCCAGCAGTAGGGGTCAGAACACTGAAGCTTTCTTT. The encoded protein is CASSRGQNTEAFF.

The chain couples TRBV5-1 to TRBJ2-1, with 8 positions matching TRBD1. The CDR3 is made up of 15 amino acids. Germline CDR1 SGHRS, CDR2 YFSETQ. The V segment lost 0 bases and the J segment 8 bases; nucleotides outside the gene matches: 7. CDR3 sequence: CASSLVRDRSHEQFF. As DNA, the CDR3 is TGCGCCAGCAGCTTGGTTCGGGACAGGTCCCATGAGCAGTTCTTC.

The chain links TRBV7-2 to TRBJ2-1, with 11 bases identical to TRBD2. Germline values: CDR1 SGHTA, CDR2 FQGNSA. With 5 bases clipped from V and 4 bases from J, the junction kept 4 bases outside the gene matches. The CDR3 covers 15 residues. The CDR3 reads CASSRSGGVYNEQFF. The CDR3 DNA reads as TGTGCCAGCAGCCGTAGCGGGGGGGTATACAATGAGCAGTTCTTC.

This chain connects TRBV5-1 to TRBJ2-1, with D unresolved. CDR1 SGHRS and CDR2 YFSETQ come from the germline V gene. The CDR3 loop spans 11 amino acids. V was clipped by 5 bases and J by 10 bases, with 10 bases between them. The CDR3 DNA follows: TGCGCCAGCAGGGGTTCAGGAGAGCAGTTCTTC. It specifies CASRGSGEQFF.

The V gene is TRBV4-1, the J gene TRBJ2-7; D is ambiguous. Per the germline V gene, CDR1 is MGHRA and CDR2 is YSYEKL. The CDR3 loop spans 14 amino acids. V was clipped by 1 base and J by 0 bases, with 7 bases between them. The CDR3 sequence: CASSQVVVSYEQYF. DNA of the CDR3: TGCGCCAGCAGCCAAGTTGTCGTCTCCTACGAGCAGTACTTC.

This sequence joins TRBV29-1 and TRBJ1-5; 9 bases map to TRBD1. J was trimmed by 2 bases and V by 6 bases; bases with no gene match: 2. The CDR3 is 13 amino acids. Germline V gives CDR1 SQVTM, CDR2 ANQGSEA. This CDR3 reads CSVTGGGNQPQHF. Here the CDR3 DNA reads TGCAGCGTGACAGGGGGGGGCAATCAGCCCCAGCATTTT.